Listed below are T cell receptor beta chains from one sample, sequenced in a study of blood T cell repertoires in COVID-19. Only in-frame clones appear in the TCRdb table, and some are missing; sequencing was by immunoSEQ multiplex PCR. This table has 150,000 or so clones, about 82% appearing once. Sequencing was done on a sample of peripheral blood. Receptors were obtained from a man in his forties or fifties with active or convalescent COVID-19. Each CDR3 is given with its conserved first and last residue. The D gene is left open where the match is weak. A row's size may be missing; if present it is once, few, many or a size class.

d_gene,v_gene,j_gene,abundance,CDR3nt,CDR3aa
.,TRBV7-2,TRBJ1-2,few,TGTGCCAGCAGCCTACAGGGCTCAAGCGGCTATGGCTACACCTTC,CASSLQGSSGYGYTF
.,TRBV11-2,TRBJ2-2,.,TGTGCCAGCAGCTCCCGTTGGGAGCCAACGGCCGGGGAGCTGTTTTTT,CASSSRWEPTAGELFF
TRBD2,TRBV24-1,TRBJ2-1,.,TGTGCCACCAGTGGACATAGCGGGAGTCCCAATGAGCAGTTCTTC,CATSGHSGSPNEQFF
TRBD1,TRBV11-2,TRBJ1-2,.,TGTGCCAGCATCCGACAGGGGGGAAACTATGGCTACACCTTC,CASIRQGGNYGYTF
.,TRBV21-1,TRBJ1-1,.,TGTGCCAGCAGCAATGGAGGGTTGAACACTGAAGCTTTCTTT,CASSNGGLNTEAFF
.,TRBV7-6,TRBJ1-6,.,TGTGCCAGCAGCCAGACAGATTTGGGTTCACCCCTCCACTTT,CASSQTDLGSPLHF
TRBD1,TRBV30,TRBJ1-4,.,TGTGCCTGGAGTGACAGGGGAGGAGAAAAACTGTTTTTT,CAWSDRGGEKLFF
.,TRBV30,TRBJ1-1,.,TGTGCCTGGAGTCGGACTATGAACACTGAAGCTTTCTTT,CAWSRTMNTEAFF
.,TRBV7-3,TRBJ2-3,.,TGTGCCAGCAGCTTTCAAAGCGGGAGCACAGATACGCAGTATTTT,CASSFQSGSTDTQYF
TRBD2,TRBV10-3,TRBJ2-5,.,TGTGCCATCAGACCTAGCGGGGGGCAAGAGACCCAGTACTTC,CAIRPSGGQETQYF
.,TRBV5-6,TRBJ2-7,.,TGTGCCAGCAGCTTGGCGGGTGAGTACGAGCAGTACTTC,CASSLAGEYEQYF
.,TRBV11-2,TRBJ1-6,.,TGTGCCAGCAGCTTACGTCCGGGCTATAATTCACCCCTCCACTTT,CASSLRPGYNSPLHF
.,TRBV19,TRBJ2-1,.,TGTGCCAGTAGTATTTCCAGATTCTCCTACAATGAGCAGTTCTTC,CASSISRFSYNEQFF
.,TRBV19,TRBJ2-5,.,TGTGCCAGTAGTACCTTTACGGAGGGTGATATAGAGACCCAGTACTTC,CASSTFTEGDIETQYF
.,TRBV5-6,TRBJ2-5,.,TGTGCCAGCAGCTTAAGGGAGCCGGTCGAAGAGACCCAGTACTTC,CASSLREPVEETQYF
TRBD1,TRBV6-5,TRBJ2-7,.,TGTGCCAGCAGTAGGGACAGAAGGCAGTACTTC,CASSRDRRQYF
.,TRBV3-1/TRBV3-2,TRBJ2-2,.,TGTGCCAGCAGCCCGGACAGGAACACCGGGGAGCTGTTTTTT,CASSPDRNTGELFF
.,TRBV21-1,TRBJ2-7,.,TGTGCCAGCAGGGTACTAGCCCCGAGCTCCTACGAGCAGTACTTC,CASRVLAPSSYEQYF
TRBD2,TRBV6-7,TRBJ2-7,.,TGTGCCAGCAGTTGCGAGACTAGCGGTTCCTACGAGCAGTACTTC,CASSCETSGSYEQYF
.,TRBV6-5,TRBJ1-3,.,TGTGCCAGCAGTTATGGACAGGGAAACACCATATATTTT,CASSYGQGNTIYF
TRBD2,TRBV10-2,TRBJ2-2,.,TGCGCCAGCAGTCCGGTAGCGGGGGACACCGGGGAGCTGTTTTTT,CASSPVAGDTGELFF
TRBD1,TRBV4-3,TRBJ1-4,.,TGCGCCAGCAGCCAAGATGGCAGGGGGAACGAAAAACTGTTTTTT,CASSQDGRGNEKLFF
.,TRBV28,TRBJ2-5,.,TGTGCCAGCAGTCCCCAGGACAACCAAGAGACCCAGTACTTC,CASSPQDNQETQYF
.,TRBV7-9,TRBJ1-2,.,TGTGCCAGCAGCCCCCCCCGGGAAGGCTATGGCTACACCTTC,CASSPPREGYGYTF
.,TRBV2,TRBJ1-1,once,TGTGCCAGCAGCGGACAGTTGGACACTGAAGCTTTCTTT,CASSGQLDTEAFF
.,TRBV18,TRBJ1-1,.,TGTGCCAGCTCACCTCCCCCGGGCACTGAAGCTTTCTTT,CASSPPPGTEAFF
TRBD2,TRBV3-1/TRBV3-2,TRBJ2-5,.,TGTGCCAGCAGCCATTCCGGGACTAGCGTAGAGACCCAGTACTTC,CASSHSGTSVETQYF
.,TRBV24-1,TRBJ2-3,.,TGTGCCACCAGTGGATGGGAGGGCACAGATACGCAGTATTTT,CATSGWEGTDTQYF
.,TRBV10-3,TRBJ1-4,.,TGTGCCATCAGTGAGGGGCAGACCAATAATGAAAAACTGTTTTTT,CAISEGQTNNEKLFF
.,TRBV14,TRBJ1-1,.,TGTGCCAGCAGCCAGGGAGGGGGTGTCGTTATGAACACTGAAGCTTTCTTT,CASSQGGGVVMNTEAFF
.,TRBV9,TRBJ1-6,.,TGTGCCAGCAGCTCCACAGGGCAAAGCTCCTATAATTCACCCCTCCACTTT,CASSSTGQSSYNSPLHF
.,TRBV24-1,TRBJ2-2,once,TGTGCCACCAGTGATTTGAAGGGGGAGAATGCCGGGGAGCTGTTTTTT,CATSDLKGENAGELFF
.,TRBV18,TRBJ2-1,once,TGTGCCAGCTCACCACCCGTCACTGCGAATGAGCAGTTCTTC,CASSPPVTANEQFF
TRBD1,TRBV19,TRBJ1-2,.,TGTGCCAGCAGGACAGGCTCGAACTATGGCTACACCTTC,CASRTGSNYGYTF
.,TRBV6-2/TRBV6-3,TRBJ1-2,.,TGTGCCAGCAGTTTACGACTCAATAGCGAACCTAACTATGGCTACACCTTC,CASSLRLNSEPNYGYTF
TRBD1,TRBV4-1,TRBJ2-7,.,TGCGCCAGCAGCCAAGATTGGACAGGGGGCGGGTACGAGCAGTACTTC,CASSQDWTGGGYEQYF
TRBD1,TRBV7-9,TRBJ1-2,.,TGTGCCAGCAGCTTAGCGGAGGGACAGGGGTGGTTCGGCTACACCTTC,CASSLAEGQGWFGYTF
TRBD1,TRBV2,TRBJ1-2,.,TGTGCCAGCAGTGAAGTTGCGACAGGGGGTGATTATGGCTACACCTTC,CASSEVATGGDYGYTF
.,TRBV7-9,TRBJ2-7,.,TGTGCCAGCAGCTTGGCGGCTACGGTGGCCTACGAGCAGTACTTC,CASSLAATVAYEQYF
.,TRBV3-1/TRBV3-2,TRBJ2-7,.,TGTGCCAGCAGCGAATTAGCGGCGGAAGGAGAGCAGTACTTC,CASSELAAEGEQYF
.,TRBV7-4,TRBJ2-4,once,TGTGCCAGCAGCTCCCCCCCAGGGCCCAAAAACATTCAGTACTTC,CASSSPPGPKNIQYF
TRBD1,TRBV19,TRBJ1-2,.,TGTGCCAGTAGTATGGGGGCCGAGGGGGCTGGCTACACCTTC,CASSMGAEGAGYTF
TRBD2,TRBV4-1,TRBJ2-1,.,TGCGCCAGCAGCCAATTCGGGACTAGCGGGATGGTTGGGTCCTACAATGAGCAGTTCTTC,CASSQFGTSGMVGSYNEQFF
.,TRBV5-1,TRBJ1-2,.,TGCGCCAGCAGCTTGTTGCAGGGCCTCTATGGCTACACCTTC,CASSLLQGLYGYTF
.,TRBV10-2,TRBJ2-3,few,TGCGCCAGCAGTGAGTCATTCCGGCCCGGGACAGATACGCAGTATTTT,CASSESFRPGTDTQYF
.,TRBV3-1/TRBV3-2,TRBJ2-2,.,TGTGCCAGCAGCCAAGTCTCTGGGGAGCTGTTTTTT,CASSQVSGELFF
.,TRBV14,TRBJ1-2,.,TGTGCCAGCAGCCAAGGACAGAGATGGGATAACTATGGCTACACCTTC,CASSQGQRWDNYGYTF